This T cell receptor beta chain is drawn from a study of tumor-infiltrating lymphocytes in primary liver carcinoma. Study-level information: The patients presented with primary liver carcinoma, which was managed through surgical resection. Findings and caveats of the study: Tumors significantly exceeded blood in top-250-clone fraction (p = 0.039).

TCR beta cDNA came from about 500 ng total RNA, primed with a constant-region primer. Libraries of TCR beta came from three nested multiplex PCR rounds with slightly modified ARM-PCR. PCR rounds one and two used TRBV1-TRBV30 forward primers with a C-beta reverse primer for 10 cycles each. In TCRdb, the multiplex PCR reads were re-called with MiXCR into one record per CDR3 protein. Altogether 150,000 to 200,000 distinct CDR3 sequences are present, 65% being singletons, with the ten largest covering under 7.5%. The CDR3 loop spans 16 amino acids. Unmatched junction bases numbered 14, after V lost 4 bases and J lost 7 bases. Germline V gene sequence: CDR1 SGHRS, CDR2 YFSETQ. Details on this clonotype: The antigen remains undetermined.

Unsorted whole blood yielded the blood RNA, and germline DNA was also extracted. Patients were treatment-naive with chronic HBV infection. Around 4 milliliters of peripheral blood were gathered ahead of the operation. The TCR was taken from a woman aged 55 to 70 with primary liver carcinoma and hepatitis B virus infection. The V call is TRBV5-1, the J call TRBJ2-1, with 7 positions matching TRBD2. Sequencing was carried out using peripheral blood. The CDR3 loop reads CASSAGGTNGRNEQFF. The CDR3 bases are TGCGCCAGCAGCGCTGGGGGGACTAATGGGAGAAATGAGCAGTTCTTC.